This entry lists 26 T cell receptor beta chains sequenced from one sample in a study of beta chain features in type 1 diabetes. What these receptors recognize is not known. Points from the study as a whole: TCRB CDR3 length was moderately but significantly reduced in all four CD4+ subsets of Type 1 diabetes patients.

Every isolated RNA sample was fully reverse transcribed, so sequencing captured expressed TCRB transcripts. Produced via immunoSEQ multiplex PCR; TCRdb's table is partial and in-frame only. The sample lists 140,000 or so clones, around 13% seen once, with approximately 1.3% in the top ten. The specimen was central memory CD4+ T cells from blood. The receptors were gathered from a man younger than 30 with type 1 diabetes.

Many counts were recorded for this clone. This chain uses TRBV9 with TRBJ2-3; D not certain. This CDR3 is built from 14 residues. Trimming removed 3 bases at V and 2 bases at J, with 10 bases between. Germline V gives CDR1 SGDLS, CDR2 YYNGEE. This CDR3 reads CASSALVATDTQYF. The CDR3 coding sequence is TGTGCCAGCAGCGCCCTCGTGGCCACAGATACGCAGTATTTT.

The chain joins TRBV6-5 to TRBJ1-1, with TRBD1 as a possible D gene (5 bases). V was shortened by 6 bases and J by 3 bases, with 14 bases between the two germline ends. The CDR3 runs to 14 residues. The V gene's germline CDR1 is MNHEY and CDR2 SVGAGI. The CDR3 nucleotides are TGTGCCAGCAGCCCCAGGGTGGTGGACACTGAAGCTTTCTTT. Translating gives CASSPRVVDTEAFF.

The rearrangement links TRBV4-2 to TRBJ2-3; 7 nucleotides agree with TRBD2. The CDR3 totals 15 residues. The germline CDR1 and CDR2 sequences are LGHNA and YNFKEQ. J gave up 6 bases and V 0 bases, and 6 bases lay outside the gene matches. CDR3 sequence reads: CASSQDLSGVDTQYF. DNA for the CDR3: TGTGCCAGCAGCCAAGATCTAAGCGGGGTCGATACGCAGTATTTT.

The genes are TRBV5-1 and TRBJ2-1, with D possibly being TRBD2 (6 bases). Deletions cut 5 bases from V and 6 bases from J, with 21 bases between. Germline CDR1 SGHRS, CDR2 YFSETQ. The CDR3 length is 16 residues. In nucleotides, the CDR3 is TGCGCCAGCAGTTACACCGGGACTGGAGCTACCAATGAGCAGTTCTTC. Amino acid sequence: CASSYTGTGATNEQFF.

This clone was observed a few times. CDR3 loop: CASSLAADQETQYF. CDR3 sequence (DNA): TGTGCCAGCAGCTTGGCGGCAGACCAAGAGACCCAGTACTTC. The chain carries TRBV5-6 and TRBJ2-5; D not certain. The CDR3 loop spans 14 amino acids. Germline V gene data show CDR1 as SGHDT and CDR2 as YYEEEE. Trimming shortened V by 0 bases and J by 0 bases, and 6 bases separated the two germline ends.

The chain carries TRBV18 and TRBJ1-1; 7 bases line up with TRBD1. V was clipped by 4 bases and J by 0 bases; unmatched bases: 5. The CDR3 totals 15 residues. Germline V gene lookup returns CDR1 KGHSH and CDR2 LQKENI. CDR3 sequence reads: CASSRDRNVNTEAFF. CDR3 DNA sequence: TGTGCCAGCTCACGGGACAGAAATGTGAACACTGAAGCTTTCTTT.

This sequence joins TRBV7-9 and TRBJ1-5; perhaps TRBD1 as D (6 bases). The CDR3 sequence is 15 residues long. The germline V gene encodes CDR1 SEHNR and CDR2 FQNEAQ (reference sequence). Trimming took 11 bases from V and 2 from J, leaving 19 bases between them. The CDR3 spells CAVKVVEGGNQPQHF. The CDR3 nucleotides read TGTGCCGTAAAAGTCGTAGAGGGGGGCAATCAGCCCCAGCATTTT.

In this sample, this clone turned up many times. V and J are TRBV18 and TRBJ2-4, with a tentative D call TRBD1 (7 bases). The CDR3 covers 20 residues. Germline values: CDR1 KGHSH, CDR2 LQKENI. The V end lost 0 bases, the J end lost 0 bases, and 21 bases lay between the germline ends. The CDR3 region is CASSPPLGGAQGGAKNIQYF. DNA for the CDR3: TGTGCCAGCTCACCACCCCTGGGGGGTGCCCAGGGGGGAGCCAAAAACATTCAGTACTTC. Drawing the rest from reference TRBV18 and TRBJ2-4, the complete variable domain is NAGVMQNPRHLVRRRGQEARLRCSPMKGHSHVYWYRQLPEEGLKFMVYLQKENIIDESGMPKERFSAEFPKEGPSILRIQQVVRGDSAAYFCASSPPLGGAQGGAKNIQYFGAGTRLSVL.

V and J are TRBV18 and TRBJ2-7, with a tentative D call TRBD2 (6 bases). V lost 5 bases and J lost 6, with 11 bases in between. Germline CDR1 is KGHSH and CDR2 is LQKENI. The CDR3 contains 12 residues. The CDR3 protein is CASSDRGTEQYF. In DNA form, the CDR3 reads TGTGCCAGCTCAGACCGGGGGACCGAGCAGTACTTC.

This clone was picked up a small number of times. The rearrangement joins TRBV28 to TRBJ1-1; D not resolved. V lost 2 bases, J lost 7 bases, and 5 bases lay in between. CDR3 length equals 11 residues. Germline values: CDR1 MDHEN, CDR2 SYDVKM. For the CDR3, the DNA is TGTGCCAGCAGTTTACAGATTGAAGCTTTCTTT. Amino acids: CASSLQIEAFF. Based on the CDR3 plus reference TRBV28 and TRBJ1-1, the full variable domain is DVKVTQSSRYLVKRTGEKVFLECVQDMDHENMFWYRQDPGLGLRLIYFSYDVKMKEKGDIPEGYSVSREKKERFSLILESASTNQTSMYLCASSLQIEAFFGQGTRLTVV.

This clone came up a few times. The CDR3, as DNA: TGTGCCAGCAGCCCCCGACAGGGAAGCACAGATACGCAGTATTTT. This translates into CASSPRQGSTDTQYF. The chain employs TRBV7-6 and TRBJ2-3, with 7 bases matching TRBD1. The CDR3 spans 15 residues. Germline loops: CDR1 SGHVS, CDR2 FNYEAQ. The V gene end was trimmed by 5 bases and the J gene end by 0 bases; junction bases not matched to a gene: 5. The variable domain in full, completed from reference TRBV7-6 and TRBJ2-3, reads GAGVSQSPRYKVTKRGQDVALRCDPISGHVSLYWYRQALGQGPEFLTYFNYEAQQDKSGLPNDRFSAERPEGSISTLTIQRTEQRDSAMYRCASSPRQGSTDTQYFGPGTRLTVL.

The chain links TRBV29-1 to TRBJ1-2, with a tentative D call TRBD1 (6 bases). The CDR3 is 12 amino acids. V lost 8 bases and J lost 3, with 13 bases in between. The V gene's germline CDR1 is SQVTM and CDR2 ANQGSEA. The CDR3 DNA reads as TGCAGCTATAAACAGGGCGACTATGGCTACACCTTC. Amino acid sequence: CSYKQGDYGYTF. Supplemented by reference TRBV29-1 and TRBJ1-2, the full variable domain reads SAVISQKPSRDICQRGTSLTIQCQVDSQVTMMFWYRQQPGQSLTLIATANQGSEATYESGFVIDKFPISRPNLTFSTLTVSNMSPEDSSIYLCSYKQGDYGYTFGSGTRLTVV.

This clone was seen only a few times. The CDR3, as DNA: TGCGCCAGCAGTGAGGAAGAGACCCAGTACTTC. It is translated as CASSEEETQYF. V and J are TRBV10-2 and TRBJ2-5; D is undetermined. Deletions cut 2 bases from V and 3 bases from J, with 1 base between. CDR1 is WSHSY and CDR2 is SAAADI in the germline V gene. The CDR3 sequence is 11 residues long.

This clone appeared many times. J is TRBJ2-3 and V is TRBV9; TRBD2 agrees at 14 bases. In germline, CDR1 is SGDLS, CDR2 YYNGEE. V lost 5 bases and J lost 4; bases outside the gene matches: 6. The CDR3 is 16 residues long. CDR3 amino acids: CASSPGLAGVSDTQYF. The CDR3 coding sequence is TGTGCCAGCAGTCCGGGACTAGCGGGGGTATCAGATACGCAGTATTTT.

V is TRBV6-1 and J is TRBJ2-1, with D possibly being TRBD2 (5 bases). Germline V CDR1 and CDR2: MNHNS, SASEGT. V was pared by 7 bases and J by 7 bases, with 11 bases between. The CDR3 extends over 12 amino acids. This chain's CDR3 is CASKFTGNEQFF. The CDR3, as DNA: TGTGCCAGCAAGTTTACGGGGAATGAGCAGTTCTTC.

This clone was detected only a few times. V usage is TRBV29-1 and J usage is TRBJ2-7; D tentatively fits TRBD1 or TRBD2 (6 bases each). The CDR3 length is 15 residues. Per the germline V gene, CDR1 is SQVTM and CDR2 is ANQGSEA. Trimming shortened V by 7 bases and J by 6 bases, and 25 bases separated the two germline ends. The CDR3 DNA follows: TGCAGCGCCTCTTTGGGGGGCGCGGAAATACGCGAGCAGTACTTC. Residues: CSASLGGAEIREQYF.

This clone was observed a handful of times. The CDR3 is CASSQERGGRGTDTQYF. The DNA for the CDR3 is TGTGCCAGCAGCCAGGAACGGGGGGGCCGGGGAACAGATACGCAGTATTTT. The V call is TRBV4-2, the J call TRBJ2-3, with TRBD2 identical over 8 bases. This CDR3 is built from 17 residues. The V gene's germline CDR1 is LGHNA and CDR2 YNFKEQ. The trim removed 3 bases at V and 3 bases at J, leaving 11 bases unmatched.

This chain links TRBV30 with TRBJ1-5; D might be TRBD1 (6 bases). V was clipped by 5 bases and J by 3 bases, with 17 bases between them. The CDR3 spans 15 residues. Germline CDR1 GTSNPN, CDR2 SVGIG (reference sequence). The CDR3: CAWGSTGYNNQPQHF. For the CDR3, the DNA is TGTGCCTGGGGATCAACAGGGTATAACAATCAGCCCCAGCATTTT.

This clone has only a few counts. The rearrangement joins TRBV15 to TRBJ2-3, with a tentative D call TRBD1 (7 bases). V was clipped by 3 bases and J by 2 bases, with 12 bases between them. This CDR3 spans 15 amino acids. Germline V gene data show CDR1 as LNHNV and CDR2 as YYDKDF (reference sequence). This CDR3 is CATSREGQTTDTQYF. As DNA, the CDR3 is TGTGCCACCAGCAGGGAGGGACAGACCACAGATACGCAGTATTTT.

V usage is TRBV7-8 and J usage is TRBJ2-7, with D unresolved. The CDR3 is made up of 14 amino acids. V lost 5 bases and J lost 1, with 12 bases in between. Germline values: CDR1 SGHVS, CDR2 FQNEAQ. CDR3 sequence reads: CASSPRTDSYEQYF. CDR3 sequence (DNA): TGTGCCAGCAGCCCCCGGACGGATTCCTACGAGCAGTACTTC.

This clone showed up just a few times. The chain carries TRBV7-8 and TRBJ2-5, with 7 bases that match TRBD1. Germline CDR1 is SGHVS and CDR2 is FQNEAQ. Trimming took 4 bases from V and 6 from J; bases not matched to a gene: 11. The CDR3 has 15 amino acids. The CDR3 nucleotides are TGTGCCAGCAGCTCGACGGGACAGCTTAAAAAGACCCAGTACTTC. This encodes CASSSTGQLKKTQYF. The complete variable domain, with remaining parts taken from reference TRBV7-8 and TRBJ2-5, reads GAGVSQSPRYKVAKRGQDVALRCDPISGHVSLFWYQQALGQGPEFLTYFQNEAQLDKSGLPSDRFFAERPEGSVSTLKIQRTQQEDSAVYLCASSSTGQLKKTQYFGPGTRLLVL.

J is TRBJ2-5 and V is TRBV14; 7 bases map to TRBD1. This CDR3 comprises 13 residues. Germline CDR1 and CDR2: SGHDN and FVKESK. J gave up 2 bases and V 4 bases, and 1 base lay outside the gene matches. The CDR3 loop is CASSRQGQETQYF. CDR3 coding DNA: TGTGCCAGCAGCCGACAGGGACAAGAGACCCAGTACTTC. Using reference TRBV14 and TRBJ2-5 for the parts outside the CDR3, the full variable domain is EAGVTQFPSHSVIEKGQTVTLRCDPISGHDNLYWYRRVMGKEIKFLLHFVKESKQDESGMPNNRFLAERTGGTYSTLKVQPAELEDSGVYFCASSRQGQETQYFGPGTRLLVL.

In the case of this clone: Other nucleotide sequences in the sample specify the same CDR3. The rearrangement links TRBV5-1 to TRBJ2-3; D perhaps matches TRBD1 (6 bases). Per germline, CDR1 SGHRS and CDR2 YFSETQ. The V gene lost 2 bases and the J gene lost 1 base, with 8 bases spanning the gap. The length of the CDR3 is 14 residues. The CDR3 nucleotides read TGCGCCAGCAGCTTAGCAGGGGGCACAGATACGCAGTATTTT. This translates into CASSLAGGTDTQYF.

The sample holds a few counts of this clone. The chain combines TRBV4-1 with TRBJ2-5; 7 bases are shared with TRBD2. The J segment lost 2 bases and the V segment lost 1 base, leaving 7 bases of the junction unmatched. This CDR3 is built from 16 residues. Per the germline V gene, CDR1 is MGHRA and CDR2 is YSYEKL. The CDR3 protein is CASSQGSAGRQETQYF. CDR3 nucleotides: TGCGCCAGCAGCCAAGGATCAGCGGGGAGACAAGAGACCCAGTACTTC.

This clone occurred a few times. The germline gene is not matched at one end of the junction; a read error may be the cause. The chain combines TRBV7-7 with TRBJ1-1; D unclear. The germline gives CDR1 SSHAT, CDR2 FNYEAQ (reference sequence). The CDR3 length is 12 residues. The CDR3 here is CASSLDPRRAFF. The CDR3, as DNA: TGTGCTAGCAGCCTGGACCCGCGTAGAGCTTTCTTT.

There are a few counts of this clone. The rearrangement links TRBV14 to TRBJ1-6; TRBD1 matches 9 bases. CDR1 SGHDN and CDR2 FVKESK come from the germline V gene. The junction had 3 bases not matched to a gene; V was cut back by 5 bases and J by 7 bases. This CDR3 is 14 amino acids long. DNA for the CDR3: TGTGCCAGCAGCTCGGACAGGGGAAATTCACCCCTCCACTTT. It codes for CASSSDRGNSPLHF. The whole variable domain, remainder taken from reference TRBV14 and TRBJ1-6, is EAGVTQFPSHSVIEKGQTVTLRCDPISGHDNLYWYRRVMGKEIKFLLHFVKESKQDESGMPNNRFLAERTGGTYSTLKVQPAELEDSGVYFCASSSDRGNSPLHFGNGTRLTVT.